A single sample gave rise to the 3 T cell receptor beta chains below, sequenced in a study of Ad26.COV2.S vaccination and SARS-CoV-2 variants. Treatment given: around 19 received Ad26.COV2.S at low or high dose, single or two shots; about five received placebo; per-sample allocation not given. Sample collection was performed on day 63 after the first vaccine or placebo injection. Sequenced by immunoSEQ multiplex PCR; TCRdb stores in-frame clones only, minus some. Here the sample spans about 280,000 clones, around 87% being singletons. The source was peripheral blood, collected in a trial of Ad26.COV2.S vaccine versus placebo. These receptors all come from a person between 18 and 65 years old who received the Ad26.COV2.S COVID-19 vaccine or a placebo.

J is TRBJ1-2 and V is TRBV4-1; TRBD1 aligns across 11 bases. Trimming took 2 bases from V and 4 from J; bases not matched to a gene: 15. Germline CDR1 is MGHRA and CDR2 is YSYEKL. The CDR3 consists of 19 residues. CDR3 residues: CASSQPRSLKGTGGYGYTF. Here the CDR3 DNA reads TGCGCCAGCAGCCAACCAAGGTCCTTAAAAGGGACAGGGGGCTATGGCTACACCTTC.

The rearrangement uses TRBV11-2 and TRBJ1-4; D is possibly TRBD1 (5 bases). Looked up from germline, CDR1 is SGHAT and CDR2 is FQNNGV. Trimming stripped 1 base from V and 5 bases from J, with 11 bases between. The CDR3 runs to 15 residues. Here the CDR3 reads CASSLVRGSNEKLFF. CDR3 bases: TGTGCCAGCAGCTTAGTTAGGGGTTCGAATGAAAAACTGTTTTTT. Based on the CDR3 plus reference TRBV11-2 and TRBJ1-4, the full variable domain is EAGVAQSPRYKIIEKRQSVAFWCNPISGHATLYWYQQILGQGPKLLIQFQNNGVVDDSQLPKDRFSAERLKGVDSTLKIQPAKLEDSAVYLCASSLVRGSNEKLFFGSGTQLSVL.

This rearrangement joins TRBV5-1 to TRBJ1-1, with TRBD1 matching 8 bases. This CDR3 is built from 15 residues. Germline V gene data show CDR1 as SGHRS and CDR2 as YFSETQ. J gave up 6 bases and V 1 base, and 8 bases lay outside the gene matches. CDR3 sequence: CASSLTPGGASEAFF. Written as DNA, the CDR3 is TGCGCCAGCAGCTTGACCCCAGGGGGCGCGTCTGAAGCTTTCTTT. The complete variable domain, with remaining parts taken from reference TRBV5-1 and TRBJ1-1, reads KAGVTQTPRYLIKTRGQQVTLSCSPISGHRSVSWYQQTPGQGLQFLFEYFSETQRNKGNFPGRFSGRQFSNSRSEMNVSTLELGDSALYLCASSLTPGGASEAFFGQGTRLTVV.